The 18 T cell receptor beta chains listed next were all sequenced from one sample in a study of blood T cell repertoires in COVID-19. Assay: immunoSEQ multiplex PCR; the TCRdb copy retains only in-frame clones and omits some. The table has tens of thousands of clones, about nine tenths seen once. Sequenced material: peripheral blood. These receptors all come from a man between 65 and 85 years old with acute or convalescent COVID-19.

The chain uses TRBV19 and TRBJ2-2; no clear D. V dropped 7 bases and J dropped 5 bases, with 17 bases sitting between them. The CDR3 consists of 15 residues. Germline V gives CDR1 LNHDA, CDR2 SQIVND (reference sequence). CDR3 sequence: CASMAGTAITGELFF. CDR3 in DNA: TGTGCCAGTATGGCCGGAACAGCCATAACCGGGGAGCTGTTTTTT.

This chain connects TRBV2 to TRBJ2-2, with D possibly TRBD1 on 6 matching bases. V lost 4 bases to trimming and J lost 7 bases, with 10 bases between them. The CDR3 is 13 amino acids. Germline V lookup: CDR1 SNHLY, CDR2 FYNNEI. The CDR3 here is CASSGGHDGELFF. Here the CDR3 DNA reads TGTGCCAGCAGTGGGGGGCATGACGGGGAGCTGTTTTTT. Full variable domain (remainder filled in from reference TRBV2 and TRBJ2-2): EPEVTQTPSHQVTQMGQEVILRCVPISNHLYFYWYRQILGQKVEFLVSFYNNEISEKSEIFDDQFSVERPDGSNFTLKIRSTKLEDSAMYFCASSGGHDGELFFGEGSRLTVL.

The chain combines TRBV5-1 with TRBJ2-3; D gene uncertain. Germline V gene sequence: CDR1 SGHRS, CDR2 YFSETQ. CDR3 size: 16 residues. The V end was cut by 3 bases, the J end by 1 base, with 15 bases between. CDR3 region: CASSSGDFAGTDTQYF. CDR3 nucleotide sequence: TGCGCCAGCAGCTCTGGCGACTTCGCGGGCACAGATACGCAGTATTTT.

The chain is built from TRBV6-2 or TRBV6-3 and TRBJ1-6, with 9 bases matching TRBD1. This CDR3 is 14 amino acids long. The V gene's germline CDR1 is MNHEY and CDR2 SVGEGT. With V trimmed by 6 bases and J by 9 bases, 6 bases remained unmatched. CDR3 amino acids: CASSSGTGTSPLHF. Here the CDR3 DNA reads TGTGCCAGCAGCTCCGGGACAGGGACTTCACCCCTCCACTTT.

This clone appeared a single time. The chain couples TRBV5-5 to TRBJ1-1, with D uncertain. CDR3 length: 16 residues. V was cut by 4 bases and J by 1 base, with 17 bases left in between. Germline V gives CDR1 SGHKS, CDR2 YYEKEE (reference sequence). The CDR3 here is CASSQLERAGNTEAFF. In nucleotides, the CDR3 is TGTGCCAGCAGCCAACTGGAAAGGGCGGGGAACACTGAAGCTTTCTTT.

The chain is built from TRBV28 and TRBJ2-6; TRBD1 aligns across 8 bases. V was pared by 3 bases and J by 10 bases, with 8 bases of the junction left unmatched. The CDR3 contains 15 residues. Germline V gene lookup returns CDR1 MDHEN and CDR2 SYDVKM. CDR3 loop: CASSFFQGALNVLTF. The CDR3 DNA reads as TGTGCCAGCAGTTTCTTCCAGGGGGCCCTAAACGTCCTGACTTTC.

The chain has TRBV4-3 and TRBJ2-3; a weak D match, TRBD2 (6 bases). Trimming shortened V by 0 bases and J by 1 base, and 14 bases separated the two germline ends. The CDR3 consists of 17 residues. The V gene's germline CDR1 is LGHNA and CDR2 YSLEER. CDR3 coding DNA: TGCGCCAGCAGCCAAGAAGGGGCCAGGAGGGGCACAGATACGCAGTATTTT. Translation gives CASSQEGARRGTDTQYF.

V usage is TRBV11-2 and J usage is TRBJ1-5; unclear D gene. Germline loops: CDR1 SGHAT, CDR2 FQNNGV. Trimming removed 5 bases at V and 4 bases at J, with 9 bases between. This CDR3 comprises 13 residues. The CDR3 region has the DNA TGTGCCAGCAGCGCTTACATGAATCAGCCCCAGCATTTT. Encoded protein: CASSAYMNQPQHF.

This chain uses TRBV7-9 with TRBJ2-2, with TRBD2 matching 12 bases. Germline-derived CDR1 and CDR2 are SEHNR and FQNEAQ (reference sequence). The CDR3 totals 18 residues. The J segment lost 4 bases and the V segment lost 5 bases, leaving 11 bases of the junction unmatched. The CDR3 reads CASSRGLAGTGGTGELFF. In DNA form, the CDR3 reads TGTGCCAGCAGCCGGGGACTAGCGGGTACTGGGGGCACCGGGGAGCTGTTTTTT. The full variable domain, rest sourced from reference TRBV7-9 and TRBJ2-2, is DTGVSQNPRHKITKRGQNVTFRCDPISEHNRLYWYRQTLGQGPEFLTYFQNEAQLEKSRLLSDRFSAERPKGSFSTLEIQRTEQGDSAMYLCASSRGLAGTGGTGELFFGEGSRLTVL.

In its sample, this clone was seen a few times. The chain has TRBV28 and TRBJ2-2, with a weak D call TRBD2 (7 bases). Germline V CDR1 and CDR2: MDHEN, SYDVKM. This CDR3 is 15 amino acids long. Deletions cut 3 bases from V and 4 bases from J, with 12 bases between. This CDR3 is CASSFGRGITGELFF. CDR3 nucleotide sequence: TGTGCCAGCAGTTTTGGGAGGGGGATCACCGGGGAGCTGTTTTTT.

The chain joins TRBV5-1 to TRBJ2-5, with 10 bases matching TRBD2. Germline V lookup: CDR1 SGHRS, CDR2 YFSETQ. V lost 0 bases to trimming and J lost 5 bases; unmatched junction nucleotides: 7. The CDR3 is 16 residues long. The CDR3 loop is CASSLESSGSGETQYF. The CDR3 nucleotides are TGCGCCAGCAGCTTGGAGTCTAGCGGGAGTGGGGAGACCCAGTACTTC.

V and J are TRBV5-1 and TRBJ2-7, with TRBD2 matching over 8 bases. Trimming removed 0 bases from V and 2 bases from J; junction bases left unmatched: 7. Germline CDR1 SGHRS, CDR2 YFSETQ. The CDR3 loop spans 16 amino acids. CDR3 loop: CASSLANGRVPYEQYF. CDR3 DNA: TGCGCCAGCAGCTTGGCCAACGGGAGGGTCCCCTACGAGCAGTACTTC.

The chain carries TRBV2 and TRBJ2-1, with D perhaps TRBD2 (6 bases). Trimming took 11 bases from V and 5 from J, leaving 19 bases between them. Germline assignment: CDR1 SNHLY and CDR2 FYNNEI. The CDR3 spans 14 residues. The CDR3 sequence: CAGFGWTIDNEQFF. DNA for the CDR3: TGTGCCGGTTTCGGGTGGACTATAGACAATGAGCAGTTCTTC. The whole variable domain, remainder taken from reference TRBV2 and TRBJ2-1, is EPEVTQTPSHQVTQMGQEVILRCVPISNHLYFYWYRQILGQKVEFLVSFYNNEISEKSEIFDDQFSVERPDGSNFTLKIRSTKLEDSAMYFCAGFGWTIDNEQFFGPGTRLTVL.

This chain joins TRBV7-9 and TRBJ1-5; D perhaps matches TRBD1 (5 bases). This CDR3 region has 13 residues. With 5 bases removed from V and 11 bases from J, the gap between germline ends came to 16 bases. The germline V gene has CDR1 SEHNR and CDR2 FQNEAQ (reference sequence). CDR3 region: CASSLDSESAQHF. The CDR3 DNA follows: TGTGCCAGCAGCCTTGACAGTGAATCAGCCCAGCATTTT.

A single count supports this clone. The chain recombines TRBV6-5 with TRBJ2-2; weak D call: TRBD1 (5 bases). CDR3 length equals 15 residues. The germline V and J ends were trimmed by 7 bases and 8 bases, with 20 bases remaining between them. The V gene's germline CDR1 is MNHEY and CDR2 SVGAGI. Written as DNA, the CDR3 is TGTGCCAGCACCAGAGCAGGGCAAGCACCGGGGGAGCTGTTTTTT. This codes for CASTRAGQAPGELFF.

V is TRBV11-2 and J is TRBJ2-5, with 11 bases lining up with TRBD1. The germline V gene encodes CDR1 SGHAT and CDR2 FQNNGV. CDR3 length: 16 amino acids. The trim removed 5 bases at V and 1 base at J, leaving 6 bases unmatched. This CDR3 is CASSPWTGGFQETQYF. CDR3 DNA: TGTGCCAGCAGCCCCTGGACAGGGGGCTTCCAAGAGACCCAGTACTTC. The complete variable domain, with remaining parts taken from reference TRBV11-2 and TRBJ2-5, reads EAGVAQSPRYKIIEKRQSVAFWCNPISGHATLYWYQQILGQGPKLLIQFQNNGVVDDSQLPKDRFSAERLKGVDSTLKIQPAKLEDSAVYLCASSPWTGGFQETQYFGPGTRLLVL.

The chain is built from TRBV12-2 and TRBJ2-6; the table's D call TRBD1 went unverified against the DNA. TRBV12-2 is recorded as a pseudogene. The CDR3 extends over 20 amino acids. For the CDR3, the DNA is TGTGCAAGTCGCTTTAAAGAGGGGGACAGGGGGCGATCTGGGGCCAACGTCCTGACTTTC. Its protein product is CASRFKEGDRGRSGANVLTF.

The chain carries TRBV6-5 and TRBJ1-1; D possibly corresponds to TRBD1 (6 bases). The length of the CDR3 is 14 residues. V was pared by 6 bases and J by 8 bases, with 19 bases between. The germline V gene has CDR1 MNHEY and CDR2 SVGAGI. The CDR3 here is CASSRRRDRLEAFF. DNA for the CDR3: TGTGCCAGCAGCCGCCGAAGAGACAGGCTCGAAGCTTTCTTT.